These 15 T cell receptor beta chains came from one sample sequenced in a study of cytomegalovirus exposure and HLA in healthy donors. Using immunoSEQ multiplex PCR, the repertoire was profiled, and TCRdb retains in-frame clones only, with some absent. The sample carries fewer than 150,000 clones, around nine tenths recorded once. The sequencing input was PBMCs. These receptors originate from a man aged 30 to 39 in good health and CMV-seronegative.

The chain couples TRBV5-4 to TRBJ2-5; weak D call: TRBD2 (7 bases). V lost 4 bases and J 5 bases, leaving 15 bases between the germline ends. CDR1 and CDR2 from the germline V gene are SGHNT and YYREEE (reference sequence). This CDR3 comprises 14 residues. Here the CDR3 reads CASSQGGGLETQYF. CDR3 sequence (DNA): TGTGCCAGCAGCCAAGGGGGGGGACTCGAGACCCAGTACTTC.

This clone was seen only a few times. The chain couples TRBV7-9 to TRBJ2-3; D is unresolved. This CDR3 spans 13 amino acids. Trimming took 1 base from V and 4 from J, leaving 6 bases between them. Germline assignment: CDR1 SEHNR and CDR2 FQNEAQ (reference sequence). Here the CDR3 DNA reads TGTGCCAGCAGCTTAGACAGATCAGATACGCAGTATTTT. Translating it yields CASSLDRSDTQYF. The full variable domain, in which reference TRBV7-9 and TRBJ2-3 provide the parts outside the CDR3, is DTGVSQNPRHKITKRGQNVTFRCDPISEHNRLYWYRQTLGQGPEFLTYFQNEAQLEKSRLLSDRFSAERPKGSFSTLEIQRTEQGDSAMYLCASSLDRSDTQYFGPGTRLTVL.

V gene TRBV19 combines with J gene TRBJ2-3, with D maybe TRBD2 (6 bases). Deletions cut 3 bases from V and 5 bases from J, with 15 bases between. The CDR3 is 15 amino acids. Per germline, CDR1 LNHDA and CDR2 SQIVND (reference sequence). In DNA, the CDR3 is TGTGCCAGTAGTATCCGGCAGACCGGGAGAGATACGCAGTATTTT. Encoded protein: CASSIRQTGRDTQYF.

V and J are TRBV6-5 and TRBJ1-1, with D possibly being TRBD1 (5 bases). CDR1 is MNHEY and CDR2 is SVGAGI in the germline V gene. This CDR3 contains 13 residues. V was shortened by 7 bases and J by 1 base, with 10 bases between the two germline ends. The CDR3 loop reads CASTADRNTEAFF. The CDR3 coding sequence is TGTGCCAGCACCGCAGACAGGAACACTGAAGCTTTCTTT.

V and J are TRBV15 and TRBJ2-7; D remains unclear. The CDR3 has 13 amino acids. V was cut by 6 bases and J by 5 bases, with 14 bases left in between. The germline CDR1 and CDR2 sequences are LNHNV and YYDKDF (reference sequence). The CDR3 protein is CATSVKEFHEQYF. CDR3 bases: TGTGCCACCAGTGTAAAGGAGTTCCACGAGCAGTACTTC. The full variable domain, rest sourced from reference TRBV15 and TRBJ2-7, is DAMVIQNPRYQVTQFGKPVTLSCSQTLNHNVMYWYQQKSSQAPKLLFHYYDKDFNNEADTPDNFQSRRPNTSFCFLDIRSPGLGDTAMYLCATSVKEFHEQYFGPGTRLTVT.

The chain is built from TRBV2 and TRBJ2-5, with D possibly being TRBD2 (5 bases). Germline CDR1 and CDR2: SNHLY and FYNNEI. The CDR3 contains 13 residues. V lost 4 bases, J lost 5 bases, and 11 bases lay in between. CDR3 loop: CASSVLGEETQYF. The DNA of the CDR3 is TGTGCCAGCAGTGTTCTTGGGGAGGAGACCCAGTACTTC.

The CDR3 DNA reads as TGCGCCAGCAGCGGGTCGGGTGGGACAGGGTCATCTGAAGCTTTCTTT. Amino acid sequence: CASSGSGGTGSSEAFF. The J gene is TRBJ1-1, the V gene TRBV5-1; 9 nucleotides agree with TRBD1. This CDR3 has 16 amino acids. The germline V gene encodes CDR1 SGHRS and CDR2 YFSETQ. With 4 bases clipped from V and 6 bases from J, the junction kept 13 bases outside the gene matches.

J is TRBJ1-2 and V is TRBV19, with D tentatively TRBD1 (5 bases). CDR1 and CDR2 from the germline V gene are LNHDA and SQIVND (reference sequence). The CDR3 is made up of 14 amino acids. V was cut by 3 bases and J by 6 bases, with 14 bases left in between. The CDR3, as DNA: TGTGCCAGTAGTATTTTCGGGGGAACGGATGGCTACACCTTC. It codes for CASSIFGGTDGYTF.

The V call is TRBV18, the J call TRBJ2-3; D possibly corresponds to TRBD2 (7 bases). CDR3 length: 16 amino acids. V lost 6 bases to trimming and J lost 3 bases, with 19 bases between them. Germline values: CDR1 KGHSH, CDR2 LQKENI. The CDR3 here is CASSPGVGGRTDTQYF. DNA for the CDR3: TGTGCCAGCTCCCCCGGTGTGGGGGGGCGAACAGATACGCAGTATTTT. Full variable domain (remainder filled in from reference TRBV18 and TRBJ2-3): NAGVMQNPRHLVRRRGQEARLRCSPMKGHSHVYWYRQLPEEGLKFMVYLQKENIIDESGMPKERFSAEFPKEGPSILRIQQVVRGDSAAYFCASSPGVGGRTDTQYFGPGTRLTVL.

The V gene is TRBV6-6, the J gene TRBJ2-7; D uncertain. This CDR3 has 12 residues. V was trimmed by 4 bases and J by 4 bases, leaving 8 bases between them. Germline V gene sequence: CDR1 MNHNY, CDR2 SVGAGI (reference sequence). CDR3 sequence reads: CASSSPGYEQYF. The CDR3 DNA is TGTGCCAGCAGTTCTCCGGGTTACGAGCAGTACTTC.

The CDR3 DNA is TGCGCCAGCAGCCAACAATCCCCAGGGATTGGGGATGAGCAGTTCTTC. Translation: CASSQQSPGIGDEQFF. This chain joins TRBV4-3 and TRBJ2-1; D might be TRBD1 (5 bases). The CDR3 spans 16 residues. V lost 2 bases, J lost 8 bases, and 19 bases lay in between. Per the germline V gene, CDR1 is LGHNA and CDR2 is YSLEER.

This clone has just a few counts. The rearrangement joins TRBV4-2 to TRBJ2-1; TRBD2 might be the D (5 bases). CDR1 LGHNA and CDR2 YNFKEQ come from the germline V gene. The CDR3 contains 16 residues. V was cut by 4 bases and J by 3 bases, with 16 bases left in between. This CDR3 is CASSPLSSSLYNEQFF. In DNA form, the CDR3 reads TGTGCCAGCAGCCCCCTCTCTAGCTCCCTCTACAATGAGCAGTTCTTC.

The chain recombines TRBV5-1 with TRBJ2-5; D is possibly TRBD2 (6 bases). Germline CDR1 SGHRS, CDR2 YFSETQ. Trimming removed 4 bases from V and 1 base from J, with 11 bases in between. CDR3 size: 14 residues. CDR3 sequence: CASSPQGGQETQYF. Written as DNA, the CDR3 is TGCGCCAGCAGCCCTCAGGGAGGCCAAGAGACCCAGTACTTC.

The chain has TRBV27 and TRBJ2-2; no firm D call. The CDR3 runs 16 residues. The V end was cut by 0 bases, the J end by 2 bases, with 10 bases between. CDR1 and CDR2 (germline): MNHEY, SMNVEV (reference sequence). CDR3 protein: CASSLSILTNTGELFF. Here the CDR3 DNA reads TGTGCCAGCAGTTTATCAATCCTTACTAACACCGGGGAGCTGTTTTTT.

V and J are TRBV11-3 and TRBJ2-1; tentative D call: TRBD2 (6 bases). Germline V lookup: CDR1 SGHNT, CDR2 YENEEA. The CDR3 covers 12 residues. Trimming left V 1 base short and J 15 bases short, with 13 bases between. The DNA for the CDR3 is TGTGCCAGCAGCTTAGCTGGGGGGTTCTTGTTCTTC. It is translated as CASSLAGGFLFF.